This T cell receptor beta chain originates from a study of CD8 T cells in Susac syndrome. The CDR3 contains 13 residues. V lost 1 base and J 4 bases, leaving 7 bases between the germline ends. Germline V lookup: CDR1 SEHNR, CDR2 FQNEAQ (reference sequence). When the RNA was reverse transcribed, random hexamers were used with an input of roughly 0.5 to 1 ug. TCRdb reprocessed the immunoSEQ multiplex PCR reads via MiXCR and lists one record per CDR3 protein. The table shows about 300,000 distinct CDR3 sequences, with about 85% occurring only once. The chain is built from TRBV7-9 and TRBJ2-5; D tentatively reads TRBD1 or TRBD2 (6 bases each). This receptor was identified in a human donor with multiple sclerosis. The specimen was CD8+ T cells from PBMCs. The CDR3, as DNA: TGTGCCAGCAGCTTAGAGGGGGGAGAGACCCAGTACTTC. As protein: CASSLEGGETQYF.